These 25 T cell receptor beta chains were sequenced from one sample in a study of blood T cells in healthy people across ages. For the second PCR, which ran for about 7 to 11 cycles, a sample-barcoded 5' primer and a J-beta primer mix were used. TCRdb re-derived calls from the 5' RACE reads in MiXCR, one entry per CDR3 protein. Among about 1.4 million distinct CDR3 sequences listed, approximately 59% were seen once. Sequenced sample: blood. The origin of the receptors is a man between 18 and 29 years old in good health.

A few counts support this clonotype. Here the CDR3 reads CASSSGGTQPQHF. The CDR3 nucleotides are TGTGCCAGCAGTAGTGGTGGTACGCAGCCCCAGCATTTT. The V call is TRBV7-8, the J call TRBJ1-5; D remains unclear. The V end lost 6 bases, the J end lost 7 bases, and 13 bases lay between the germline ends. This CDR3 is built from 13 residues. The germline CDR1 and CDR2 sequences are SGHVS and FQNEAQ. Combining the CDR3 with reference TRBV7-8 and TRBJ1-5 gives the whole variable domain GAGVSQSPRYKVAKRGQDVALRCDPISGHVSLFWYQQALGQGPEFLTYFQNEAQLDKSGLPSDRFFAERPEGSVSTLKIQRTQQEDSAVYLCASSSGGTQPQHFGDGTRLSIL.

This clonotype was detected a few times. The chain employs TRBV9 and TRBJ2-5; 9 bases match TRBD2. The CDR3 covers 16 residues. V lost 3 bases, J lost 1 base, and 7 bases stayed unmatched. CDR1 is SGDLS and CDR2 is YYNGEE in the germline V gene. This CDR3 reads CASSEDLTSGQETQYF. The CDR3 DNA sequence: TGTGCCAGCAGCGAGGACCTGACTAGCGGCCAAGAGACCCAGTACTTC.

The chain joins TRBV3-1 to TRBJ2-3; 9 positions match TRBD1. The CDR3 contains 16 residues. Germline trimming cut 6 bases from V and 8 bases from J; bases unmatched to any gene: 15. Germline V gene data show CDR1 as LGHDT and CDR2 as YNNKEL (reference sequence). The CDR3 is CASSRTDRGPAGTQYF. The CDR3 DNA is TGTGCCAGCAGTCGCACGGACAGGGGTCCGGCCGGTACGCAGTATTTT.

The CDR3 sequence: CASSRARAYEQYF. CDR3 DNA sequence: TGTGCCAGTTCAAGGGCGCGAGCCTACGAGCAGTACTTC. The gene calls are TRBV14 and TRBJ2-7; no clear D. The ends were cut back, 9 bases at V and 2 bases at J, with 14 bases in the middle. The CDR3 consists of 13 residues. CDR1 is SGHDN and CDR2 is FVKESK in the germline V gene.

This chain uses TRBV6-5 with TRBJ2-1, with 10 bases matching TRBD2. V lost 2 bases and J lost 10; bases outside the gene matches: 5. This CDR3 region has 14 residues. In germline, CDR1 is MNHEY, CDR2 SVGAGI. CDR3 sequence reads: CASSYESGRGEQFF. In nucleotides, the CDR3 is TGTGCCAGCAGTTACGAGAGCGGGAGGGGAGAGCAGTTCTTC.

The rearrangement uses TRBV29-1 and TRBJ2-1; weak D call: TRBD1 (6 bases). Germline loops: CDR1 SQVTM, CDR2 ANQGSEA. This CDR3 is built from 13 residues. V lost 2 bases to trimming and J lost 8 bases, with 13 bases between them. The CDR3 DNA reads TGCAGCGTTGAACCCCGGACAGCTCATGAGCAGTTCTTC. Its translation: CSVEPRTAHEQFF.

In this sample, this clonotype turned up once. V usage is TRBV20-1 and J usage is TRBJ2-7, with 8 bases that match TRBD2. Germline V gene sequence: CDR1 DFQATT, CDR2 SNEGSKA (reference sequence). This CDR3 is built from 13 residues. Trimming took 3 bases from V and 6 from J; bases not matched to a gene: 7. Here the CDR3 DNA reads TGCAGTGCTAGTAGACCCGGGGGGGGCGAGCAGTACTTC. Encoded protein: CSASRPGGGEQYF.

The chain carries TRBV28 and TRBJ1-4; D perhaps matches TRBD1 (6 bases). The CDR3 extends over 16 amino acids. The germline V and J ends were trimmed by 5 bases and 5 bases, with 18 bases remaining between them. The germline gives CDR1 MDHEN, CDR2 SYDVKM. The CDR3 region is CASSPAFGQPNEKLFF. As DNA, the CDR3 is TGTGCCAGCAGTCCCGCCTTCGGACAGCCGAATGAAAAACTGTTTTTT.

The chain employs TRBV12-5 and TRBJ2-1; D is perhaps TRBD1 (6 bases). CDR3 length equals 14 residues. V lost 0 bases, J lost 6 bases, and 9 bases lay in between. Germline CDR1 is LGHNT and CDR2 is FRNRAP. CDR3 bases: TGTGCTAGTGGTTTGGTAGGACAGATCAATGAGCAGTTCTTC. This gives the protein CASGLVGQINEQFF.

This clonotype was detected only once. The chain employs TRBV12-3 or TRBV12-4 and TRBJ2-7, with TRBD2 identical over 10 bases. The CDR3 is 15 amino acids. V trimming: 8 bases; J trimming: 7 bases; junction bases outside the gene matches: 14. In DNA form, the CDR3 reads TGTGCCAGCGGTTCCGGGACTAGCGTAAACAATGAGCAGTACTTC. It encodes CASGSGTSVNNEQYF.

CDR3: CATSDLRGANQETQYF. DNA for the CDR3: TGTGCCACCAGTGATTTACGGGGGGCCAACCAAGAGACCCAGTACTTC. The V and J genes are TRBV24-1 and TRBJ2-4, with D perhaps TRBD2 (7 bases). With the DNA end fitting TRBJ2-5 better, the J assignment may be wrong. Per germline, CDR1 KGHDR and CDR2 SFDVKD. The CDR3 consists of 16 residues.

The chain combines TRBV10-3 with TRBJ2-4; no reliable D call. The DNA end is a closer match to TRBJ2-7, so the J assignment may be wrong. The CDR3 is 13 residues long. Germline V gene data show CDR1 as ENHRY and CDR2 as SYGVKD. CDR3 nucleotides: TGTGCCTCCCGGGTCGCAGTTAGCTACGAGCAGTACTTC. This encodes CASRVAVSYEQYF.

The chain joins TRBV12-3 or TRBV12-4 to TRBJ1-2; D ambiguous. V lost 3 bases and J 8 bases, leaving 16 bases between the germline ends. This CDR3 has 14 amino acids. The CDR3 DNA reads TGTGCCAGCAGTTTTCAGTCCCAGGTCAACGGCTACACCTTC. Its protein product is CASSFQSQVNGYTF.

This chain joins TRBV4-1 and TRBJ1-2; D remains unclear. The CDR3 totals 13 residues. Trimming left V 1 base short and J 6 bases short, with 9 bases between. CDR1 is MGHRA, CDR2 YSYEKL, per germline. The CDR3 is CASSQGLGDGYTF. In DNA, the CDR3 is TGCGCCAGCAGCCAAGGTCTCGGAGATGGCTACACCTTC.

The CDR3 loop is CASSYGTFNNEQFF. The CDR3 nucleotides are TGTGCCAGCAGTTACGGGACCTTTAACAATGAGCAGTTCTTC. This sequence joins TRBV6-2 or TRBV6-3 and TRBJ2-1, with D tentatively TRBD1 or TRBD2 (5 bases each). CDR3 size: 14 residues. Trimming removed 2 bases at V and 5 bases at J, with 10 bases between. Germline V gene sequence: CDR1 MNHEY, CDR2 SVGEGT.

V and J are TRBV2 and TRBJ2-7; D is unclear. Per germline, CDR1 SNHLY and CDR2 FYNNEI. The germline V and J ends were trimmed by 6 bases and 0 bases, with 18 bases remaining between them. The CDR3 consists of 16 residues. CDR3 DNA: TGTGCCAGCAGATTCCGTCCCGATACGTACTCCTACGAGCAGTACTTC. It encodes CASRFRPDTYSYEQYF.

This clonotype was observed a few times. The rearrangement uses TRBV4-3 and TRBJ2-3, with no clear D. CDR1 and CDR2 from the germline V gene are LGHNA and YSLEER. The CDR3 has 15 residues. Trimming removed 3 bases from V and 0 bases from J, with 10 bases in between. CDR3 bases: TGCGCCAGCAGCCATAGTGGGGAAAGCACAGATACGCAGTATTTT. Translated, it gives CASSHSGESTDTQYF.

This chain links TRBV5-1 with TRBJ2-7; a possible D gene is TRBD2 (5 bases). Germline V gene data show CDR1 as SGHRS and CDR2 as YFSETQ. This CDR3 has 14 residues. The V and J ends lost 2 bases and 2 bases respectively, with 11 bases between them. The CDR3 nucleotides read TGCGCCAGCAGCTTAACCGGGATCCCCTACGAGCAGTACTTC. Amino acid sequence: CASSLTGIPYEQYF.

The CDR3 nucleotides read TGTGCCAGCAGCTGGGGGTGGGACCTAAAGACCCAGTACTTC. It encodes CASSWGWDLKTQYF. This chain uses TRBV7-8 with TRBJ2-7; D may be TRBD1 or TRBD2 (5 bases each). The J call may be incorrect, as the DNA end agrees better with TRBJ2-5. CDR3 length: 14 amino acids. The germline CDR1 and CDR2 sequences are SGHVS and FQNEAQ.

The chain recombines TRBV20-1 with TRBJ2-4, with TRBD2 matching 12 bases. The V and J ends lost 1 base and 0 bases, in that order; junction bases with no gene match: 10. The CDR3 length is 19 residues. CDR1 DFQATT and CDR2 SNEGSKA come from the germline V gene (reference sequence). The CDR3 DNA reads TGCAGTGCTAGAGGTCAGCTGACTAGCGGGGGTCTAGCCAAAAACATTCAGTACTTC. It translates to CSARGQLTSGGLAKNIQYF.

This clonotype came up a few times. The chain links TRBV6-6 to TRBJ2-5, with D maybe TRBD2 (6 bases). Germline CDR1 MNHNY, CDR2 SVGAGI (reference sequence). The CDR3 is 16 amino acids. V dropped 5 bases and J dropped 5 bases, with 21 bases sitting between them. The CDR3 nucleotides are TGTGCCAGCAGTAACCCTCAGACTAGTCTGATGGAGACCCAGTACTTC. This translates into CASSNPQTSLMETQYF.

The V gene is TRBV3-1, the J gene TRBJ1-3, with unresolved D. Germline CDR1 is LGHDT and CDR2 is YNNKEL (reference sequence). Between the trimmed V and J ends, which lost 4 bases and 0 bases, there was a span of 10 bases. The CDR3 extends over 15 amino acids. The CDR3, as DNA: TGTGCCAGCAGCCCTCGAGGAGACTCTGGAAACACCATATATTTT. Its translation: CASSPRGDSGNTIYF.

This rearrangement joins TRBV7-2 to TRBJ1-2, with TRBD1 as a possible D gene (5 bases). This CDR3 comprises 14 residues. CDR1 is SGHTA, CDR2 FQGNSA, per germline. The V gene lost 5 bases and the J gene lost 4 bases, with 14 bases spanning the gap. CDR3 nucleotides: TGTGCCAGCAGCCCCTATGAGGGGAGCTATGGCTACACCTTC. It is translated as CASSPYEGSYGYTF.

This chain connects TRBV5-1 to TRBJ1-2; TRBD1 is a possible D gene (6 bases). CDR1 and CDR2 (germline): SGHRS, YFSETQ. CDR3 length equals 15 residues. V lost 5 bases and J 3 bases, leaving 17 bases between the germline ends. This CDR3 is CASRQTGIKDYGYTF. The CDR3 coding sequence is TGCGCCAGCAGGCAAACAGGGATAAAAGACTATGGCTACACCTTC.

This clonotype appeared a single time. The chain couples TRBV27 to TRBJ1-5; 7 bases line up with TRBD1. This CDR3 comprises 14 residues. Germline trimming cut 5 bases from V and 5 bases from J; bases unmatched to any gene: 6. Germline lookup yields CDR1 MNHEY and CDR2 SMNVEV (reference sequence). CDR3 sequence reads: CASSLQGSHQPQHF. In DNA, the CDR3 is TGTGCCAGCAGTCTACAGGGGAGTCATCAGCCCCAGCATTTT.